This record covers a single T cell receptor beta chain. This clone was found a few times. It has no known antigen specificity. The record has no base qualities; no much larger clone is one base away. The record originates from a study of blood T cell repertoires in COVID-19 (dated by TCRdb to 2020 to 2022). At the level of the whole study: Samples from collaborators originated in the United States, Italy and Spain and spanned both the acute and convalescent phases of COVID-19. The prospective study material was composed of cDNA or gDNA derived from T cells, B-cell-depleted T cells, or PBMCs. The dataset comprised deeply sampled blood TCRbeta repertoires from subjects exposed to, actively infected with, or recovered from COVID-19. The repertoires were released in a freely available public database meant as a resource for research on the immune response to SARS-CoV-2. The samples were drawn from two sources: the first 160 participants of the ongoing ImmuneRACE study, and 1,254 subjects contributed by 6 global collaborators. A de-identified subject ID, COVID-19 status, age in years and sex were almost always included in the sample metadata. Where available, HLA class I and class II types were obtained from metadata supplied by the sample provider rather than from assay-based typing.

The CDR3 runs 15 amino acids, cysteine and phenylalanine included. Just CDR3 DNA is preserved here, 45 bases in frame from base 1. V gives up 4 bases and J gives up 4 bases, and the segment between their germline ends measures 17 bases. CDR1 and CDR2 (SGHTA, FQGNSA) derive from the germline V gene. TCRbeta CDR3 regions were amplified from genomic DNA by means of the immunoSEQ Assay, a bias-controlled multiplex PCR. On the authors' methods: Nucleated cell counts per sample were estimated from amplification of reference gene primers within the assay. Sequence reads were collapsed and filtered to measure the absolute abundance of every unique TCRbeta CDR3 rearrangement. For each sample, productive Simpson clonality was calculated by taking the square root of Simpson's diversity index across productive rearrangements. TCRdb's version of the immuneACCESS table is confined to in-frame rearrangements and falls short of the full clone set. An unresolved V gene accounts for under half of the shortfall where checked; the remainder is of unknown origin. V, J and clone size are those of that table, while D and trimming were read from the DNA. Recorded for this sample are 70,000 to 95,000 clones; around nine tenths of them occurred a single time. 3% to 4% of the sample is held by the ten biggest clonotypes.

Each collaborating institution followed its own protocols to collect whole blood in K2EDTA tubes. For TCRbeta analysis, collaborators shipped samples as frozen whole blood, isolated PBMCs, or DNA extracted from either of those sample types. The paper's findings and limits, for the study overall: How much clinical and demographic metadata was included differed by source and by participant, and the metadata was provided uncurated.

This clonotype originated in a woman in her forties or fifties in a cohort sampled during active COVID-19. The sample was peripheral blood. This receptor chain uses TRBV7-2 and TRBJ2-7, and perhaps TRBD2 as D gene, on 6 matching bases. Read as DNA, the sequence is TGTGCCAGCAGCTCGCGGGGCGCGGGGCCTTACGAGCAGTACTTC. Its protein is CASSSRGAGPYEQYF.